A selection of T cell receptor beta chains follows, all from one sample in a study of cytomegalovirus exposure and HLA in healthy donors. TCRdb keeps only in-frame clones here, not all; method: immunoSEQ multiplex PCR. The sample lists roughly 43,000 clones; about 90% were seen once. Sequencing was performed on PBMCs. All receptors come from a man younger than 35 in good health and CMV-seronegative. The CDR3 runs from the conserved cysteine through the conserved F or W. Each record gives: V gene, CDR3 length, clone size, D gene, J gene, CDR3 protein, CDR3 DNA. D genes are given only for firm matches. Clone size appears in some rows only: once, few, many, or a class for an expanded clone.

>TRBV7-2|15|-|-|TRBJ1-1
CASSLAWGVTTEAFF
TGTGCCAGCAGCTTAGCGTGGGGGGTGACCACTGAAGCTTTCTTT
>TRBV4-1|15|-|-|TRBJ2-7
CASSQGQGKTYEQYF
TGCGCCAGCAGCCAAGGGCAGGGGAAAACCTACGAGCAGTACTTC
>TRBV5-6|15|-|-|TRBJ2-3
CASSFRSGPTDTQYF
TGTGCCAGCAGCTTCCGTTCTGGGCCGACAGATACGCAGTATTTT
>TRBV19|17|few|TRBD2|TRBJ2-3
CASSTGTSGDYTDTQYF
TGTGCCAGTAGCACCGGGACTAGCGGGGACTACACAGATACGCAGTATTTT
>TRBV7-9|14|-|TRBD1|TRBJ1-6
CASSTGTENSPLHF
TGTGCCAGCAGCACCGGGACAGAGAATTCACCCCTCCACTTT
>TRBV5-5|16|-|-|TRBJ2-2
CASSSNRQVNTGELFF
TGTGCCAGCAGCTCGAATCGACAGGTGAACACCGGGGAGCTGTTTTTT
>TRBV6-5|13|-|-|TRBJ1-3
CAAKEVSGNTIYF
TGTGCCGCCAAGGAGGTCTCTGGAAACACCATATATTTT
>TRBV6-5|12|-|-|TRBJ2-7
CASSPVIYEQYF
TGTGCCAGCAGTCCTGTTATCTACGAGCAGTACTTC
>TRBV7-2|18|-|TRBD1|TRBJ2-4
CASSLEDRGLRAKNIQYF
TGTGCCAGCAGCTTAGAGGACAGGGGGCTGAGAGCCAAAAACATTCAGTACTTC
>TRBV6-6|13|-|-|TRBJ1-6
CASSPKQFSPLHF
TGTGCCAGCAGTCCGAAACAGTTTTCACCCCTCCACTTT
>TRBV5-6|13|-|TRBD1|TRBJ1-4
CASYNGTAEKLFF
TGTGCCAGCTATAACGGGACAGCAGAAAAACTGTTTTTT
>TRBV6-1|14|-|TRBD2|TRBJ2-3
CASSAGGGTDTQYF
TGTGCCAGCAGTGCGGGGGGGGGCACAGATACGCAGTATTTT
>TRBV11-2|14|-|-|TRBJ1-2
CASSSLQGNYGYTF
TGTGCCAGCAGCTCACTACAGGGAAACTATGGCTACACCTTC
>TRBV7-2|18|-|TRBD1|TRBJ1-2
CASSSTGLKTGANYGYTF
TGTGCCAGCAGCTCGACCGGACTAAAGACAGGGGCTAACTATGGCTACACCTTC
>TRBV5-1|14|once|-|TRBJ1-1
CASSQGLSRTEAFF
TGCGCCAGCAGCCAGGGGTTGTCGAGGACTGAAGCTTTCTTT
>TRBV29-1|14|few|TRBD1|TRBJ1-2
CSVAEGTGGAFYTF
TGCAGCGTTGCGGAAGGGACAGGGGGGGCGTTCTACACCTTC
>TRBV19|14|once|TRBD2|TRBJ2-1
CASIGGNSRNEQFF
TGTGCCAGTATCGGGGGGAATAGTCGGAATGAGCAGTTCTTC
>TRBV7-2|14|-|TRBD2|TRBJ2-3
CASSLVAGADTQYF
TGTGCCAGCAGCTTAGTAGCGGGAGCAGATACGCAGTATTTT
>TRBV18|13|-|-|TRBJ2-7
CASSPQGGYEQYF
TGTGCCAGCTCACCCCAAGGGGGATACGAGCAGTACTTC
>TRBV6-4|15|-|TRBD1|TRBJ2-1
CASSVKTGTYNEQFF
TGTGCCAGCAGTGTTAAGACAGGGACCTACAATGAGCAGTTCTTC
>TRBV19|12|-|TRBD1|TRBJ1-2
CASSQGDYGYTF
TGTGCCAGTTCTCAGGGGGACTATGGCTACACCTTC
>TRBV6-6|13|-|-|TRBJ1-1
CASRAQVGPDAFF
TGTGCCAGCAGGGCACAGGTAGGGCCGGATGCTTTCTTT
>TRBV7-2|13|-|TRBD1|TRBJ1-1
CASSRQGPTEAFF
TGTGCCAGCAGCCGACAGGGGCCCACTGAAGCTTTCTTT
>TRBV5-6|15|-|TRBD1|TRBJ1-2
CASSLAGQGEIGYTF
TGTGCCAGCAGCTTGGCCGGGCAGGGGGAAATTGGCTACACCTTC
>TRBV2|13|few|-|TRBJ2-7
CASSVIEGAEQYF
TGTGCCAGCAGTGTGATTGAGGGAGCCGAGCAGTACTTC
>TRBV4-1|16|-|TRBD2|TRBJ2-2
CASSQDNSGMAGELFF
TGCGCCAGCAGCCAAGATAATAGCGGGATGGCCGGGGAGCTGTTTTTT
>TRBV5-5|14|-|TRBD1|TRBJ1-1
CASSLGTGRTEAFF
TGTGCCAGCAGCTTGGGGACAGGGCGCACTGAAGCTTTCTTT
>TRBV2|13|-|-|TRBJ1-1
CASSHDTDTEAFF
TGTGCCAGCAGTCACGACACCGACACTGAAGCTTTCTTT
>TRBV4-2|14|few|-|TRBJ2-6
CASSDNSGANVLTF
TGTGCCAGCAGCGACAACTCTGGGGCCAACGTCCTGACTTTC
>TRBV19|12|-|-|TRBJ2-3
CASSMARDTQYF
TGTGCCAGTAGTATGGCCAGAGATACGCAGTATTTT
>TRBV5-1|18|-|TRBD2|TRBJ2-3
CASLAGLATGGPTDTQYF
TGCGCCTCCCTTGCGGGACTAGCGACCGGGGGGCCCACAGATACGCAGTATTTT
>TRBV27|15|-|TRBD2|TRBJ2-1
CASSKSGTSVYEQFF
TGTGCCAGCAGTAAATCCGGGACTAGCGTTTATGAGCAGTTCTTC
>TRBV28|12|-|TRBD1|TRBJ2-4
CASGQGKNIQYF
TGTGCCAGCGGACAGGGTAAAAACATTCAGTACTTC
>TRBV7-3|15|-|TRBD2|TRBJ2-1
CASSFSGLAPNEQFF
TGTGCCAGCAGCTTTTCGGGACTAGCGCCCAATGAGCAGTTCTTC
>TRBV2|13|-|-|TRBJ2-7
CASSDPQAYEQYF
TGTGCCAGCAGTGACCCACAGGCCTACGAGCAGTACTTC
>TRBV4-2|15|-|TRBD1|TRBJ2-7
CASSQGGQANYEQYF
TGTGCCAGCAGCCAAGGAGGACAGGCTAACTACGAGCAGTACTTC
>TRBV2|10|-|-|TRBJ2-1
CASSDNEQFF
TGTGCCAGCAGCGACAATGAGCAGTTCTTC
>TRBV5-4|15|-|-|TRBJ1-1
CASSRDTPRGTEAFF
TGTGCCAGCAGCCGGGACACCCCGCGTGGGACTGAAGCTTTCTTT
>TRBV2|15|-|-|TRBJ1-5
CASSEAKSGVGAQHF
TGTGCCAGCAGTGAAGCTAAATCAGGGGTAGGGGCCCAGCATTTT
>TRBV5-1|15|-|TRBD1|TRBJ1-2
CASSKDRGSNYGYTF
TGCGCCAGCAGCAAAGACAGGGGATCTAACTATGGCTACACCTTC